This T cell receptor (beta chain) was retrieved from a study of T cells in Graves' hyperthyroidism and ophthalmopathy. General study points: Most thyroid clonotypes that were expanded above 0.001 also turned up in blood. In simple terms, a model built on 13 V-J features told ophthalmopathy apart from stable hyperthyroidism.

The V and J ends lost 5 bases and 8 bases, in that order; junction bases with no gene match: 10. This CDR3 region has 16 residues. CDR1 is SEHNR, CDR2 FQNEAQ, per germline (reference sequence). The study left out patients who had uncontrolled infection, other autoimmune disease, pregnancy or lactation. The source material, RNA transcripts, was used to amplify TCR beta CDR3 regions. The primer set for the first-round RT-PCR of the TCR CDR3 was HTBI. TCRdb itself ran the multiplex PCR reads through MiXCR, one entry per CDR3 protein. The table has under 450,000 distinct CDR3 sequences, roughly 14% seen once. This clonotype was found many times. As yet, its antigen is unknown.

The V call is TRBV7-9, the J call TRBJ1-4; 11 nucleotides agree with TRBD1. This sequence originates from a woman in her late teens or twenties with Graves' hyperthyroidism. The specimen sequenced was blood. For the CDR3, the DNA is TGTGCCAGCAGCCCTTGGACAGGGGGCGATTGGGAAAAACTGTTTTTT. It yields the protein CASSPWTGGDWEKLFF.